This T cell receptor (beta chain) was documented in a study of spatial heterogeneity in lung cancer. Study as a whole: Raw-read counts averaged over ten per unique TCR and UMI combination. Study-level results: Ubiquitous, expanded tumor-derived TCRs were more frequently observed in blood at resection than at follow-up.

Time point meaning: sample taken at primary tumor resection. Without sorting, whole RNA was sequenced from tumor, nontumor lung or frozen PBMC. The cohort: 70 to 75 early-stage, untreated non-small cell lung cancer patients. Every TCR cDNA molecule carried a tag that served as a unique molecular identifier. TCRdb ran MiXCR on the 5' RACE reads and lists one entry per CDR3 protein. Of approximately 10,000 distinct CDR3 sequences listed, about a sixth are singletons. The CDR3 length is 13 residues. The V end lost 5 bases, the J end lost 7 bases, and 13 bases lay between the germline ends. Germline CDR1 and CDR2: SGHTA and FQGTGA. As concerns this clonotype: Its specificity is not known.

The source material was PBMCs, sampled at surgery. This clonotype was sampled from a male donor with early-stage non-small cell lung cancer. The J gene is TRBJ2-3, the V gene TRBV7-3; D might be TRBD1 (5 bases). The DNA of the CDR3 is TGTGCCAGCAGCGATGGGGCAGGAAATACGCAGTATTTT. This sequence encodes CASSDGAGNTQYF.